One T cell receptor beta chain is described in this entry. The antigen is undetermined. Compared with germline, one end of the junction differs, possibly owing to a read error. The data are from a study of T cells in Graves' hyperthyroidism and ophthalmopathy. Study outcomes and limitations: The majority of expanded thyroid clonotypes above 0.001 also appeared in blood. Model output signaled ophthalmopathy a median around 5.9 months ahead of onset.

CDR3 size: 13 residues. The germline gives CDR1 SGHTA, CDR2 FQGTGA. The TCR beta CDR3 regions underwent amplification using RNA transcripts as the source. First-round RT-PCR of the TCR CDR3 relied on the HTBI primer set. TCRdb analysed the multiplex PCR reads with MiXCR anew, one entry per CDR3 protein. The sample lists a few hundred thousand distinct CDR3 sequences; more than 45% were seen once. Uncontrolled infection, other autoimmune disease, pregnancy or lactation led to exclusion. Diagnoses were made from clinical symptoms, serum measures (thyroxine and TRAb), thyroid ultrasound and orbital computed tomography.

This sequence was found in an adult woman with Graves' disease, either hyperthyroidism or ophthalmopathy (not recorded which). Sequencing was carried out using peripheral blood or thyroid tissue (not recorded which). The V and J genes are TRBV7-3 and TRBJ2-7; D is undetermined. The CDR3: CASSLMANQELYF. Written as DNA, the CDR3 is TGTGCCAGCAGCTTAATGGCGAACCAGGAGCTGTACTTC. Full variable domain (outside the CDR3, taken from reference TRBV7-3 and TRBJ2-7): GAGVSQTPSNKVTEKGKYVELRCDPISGHTALYWYRQSLGQGPEFLIYFQGTGAADDSGLPNDRFFAVRPEGSVSTLKIQRTERGDSAVYLCASSLMANQELYFGPGTRLTVT.